What follows are 8 T cell receptor beta chains derived from one specimen sequenced in a study of CD8+CD57+ T cells in acquired aplastic anemia. The template for TCR beta VDJ and CDR3 sequence profiling was genomic DNA. MiXCR was run by TCRdb on the reads, yielding one entry per CDR3 protein. The sample has a few hundred thousand distinct CDR3 sequences, about 80% seen once. Patients who underwent sequencing had shown CD8+CD57+ cell expansion by flow cytometry. The specimen sequenced was sorted CD4+, CD8+, or CD8+CD57+ T cells (not recorded which) from PBMCs. These receptors were taken from a human donor with aplastic anemia.

On this clonotype itself: One junction end does not reproduce the germline sequence, and a read error may be involved. The CDR3 DNA reads as TGTGCCAGCAGCGTTGACAGGCAATCCTATACCAGGTACTTT. Residues: CASSVDRQSYTRYF. The V and J genes are TRBV7-3 and TRBJ2-3; a weak D match, TRBD1 (6 bases). Germline V gene data show CDR1 as SGHTA and CDR2 as FQGTGA. The length of the CDR3 is 14 residues.

The rearrangement uses TRBV20-1 and TRBJ1-1; no definite D call. The CDR3 sequence is 15 residues long. Trimming took off 6 bases at V and 2 bases at J, with 19 bases between the two ends. Germline-derived CDR1 and CDR2 are DFQATT and SNEGSKA (reference sequence). The CDR3 DNA reads TGCAGTGCCAGCCGCTTGGGAGGCAACAACACTGAAGCTTTCTTT. The encoded protein is CSASRLGGNNTEAFF.

Points on this clonotype: Because the CDR3's place on the DNA is in doubt, the DNA is left out and the CDR3 is given as listed by TCRdb. The rearrangement links TRBV7-9 to TRBJ1-6. The CDR3 sequence runs 16 residues, both termini included. Germline CDR1 and CDR2: SEHNR and FQNEAQ (reference sequence). The CDR3 sequence: CASSLEADTQYFGLHF.

V gene TRBV10-2 combines with J gene TRBJ1-2; no clear D gene. Germline V gives CDR1 WSHSY, CDR2 SAAADI. V was shortened by 3 bases and J by 0 bases, with 5 bases between the two germline ends. The CDR3 consists of 13 residues. The CDR3 here is CASSDMPNYGYTF. The CDR3 DNA follows: TGCGCCAGCAGTGACATGCCTAACTATGGCTACACCTTC.

This clonotype was detected many times. The final CDR3 position lacks the conserved phenylalanine or tryptophan, pointing to a likely read error. It is unclear where the CDR3 begins or ends on the DNA, so no DNA is shown, and the CDR3 is as TCRdb lists it. The gene calls are TRBV7-9 and TRBJ2-3; the table gives TRBD2 as D, unverified against the DNA. Germline V gene sequence: CDR1 SEHNR, CDR2 FQNEAQ (reference sequence). With termini counted, the CDR3 has 13 amino acids. The CDR3 region is CASSFGRSGGSDE.

As to this clonotype: A read error may produce the germline difference seen at one junction end. The chain carries TRBV7-9 and TRBJ2-3; a weak D match, TRBD2 (7 bases). CDR3 length: 15 amino acids. The germline V gene has CDR1 SEHNR and CDR2 FQNEAQ (reference sequence). CDR3 sequence reads: CASSLGRRGGSDEHF. The CDR3 bases are TGTGCCAGCAGCTTAGGGAGAAGGGGGGGGAGCGATGAGCATTTT.

The chain uses TRBV9 and TRBJ2-4; D assignment may be TRBD1 or TRBD2 (6 bases each). The CDR3 loop spans 15 amino acids. Germline-derived CDR1 and CDR2 are SGDLS and YYNGEE. The V end lost 0 bases, the J end lost 7 bases, and 14 bases lay between the germline ends. The CDR3 DNA reads as TGTGCCAGCAGCGTAGAGGGGGGAGCTGGGAACATTCAGTACTTC. Its translation: CASSVEGGAGNIQYF.

Relative to its sample, this clonotype is large. The V gene is TRBV2, the J gene TRBJ1-1, with D possibly matching TRBD1 (5 bases). This CDR3 contains 16 residues. The V and J ends lost 8 bases and 0 bases respectively, with 19 bases between them. The germline V gene has CDR1 SNHLY and CDR2 FYNNEI. The CDR3 bases are TGTGCCAGCGGAGGGACTCCCGTCGTCTTGAACACTGAAGCTTTCTTT. Amino acid sequence: CASGGTPVVLNTEAFF.